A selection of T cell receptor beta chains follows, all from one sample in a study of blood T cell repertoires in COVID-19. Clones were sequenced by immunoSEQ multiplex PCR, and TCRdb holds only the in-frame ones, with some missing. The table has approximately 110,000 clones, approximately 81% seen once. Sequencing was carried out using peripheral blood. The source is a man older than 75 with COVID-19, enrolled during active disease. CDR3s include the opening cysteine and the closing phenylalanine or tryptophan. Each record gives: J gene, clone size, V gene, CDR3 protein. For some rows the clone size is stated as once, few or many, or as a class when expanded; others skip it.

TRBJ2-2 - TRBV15 CATSRDTGGSDTGELFF
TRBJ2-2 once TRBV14 CASSPRTGANMNTGELFF
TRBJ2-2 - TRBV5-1 CASSLQGLDTGELFF
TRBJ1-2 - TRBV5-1 CASSTTSTGYNYGYTF
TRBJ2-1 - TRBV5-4 CASSLGALYNEQFF
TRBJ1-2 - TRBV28 CASSPPTGRYGYTF
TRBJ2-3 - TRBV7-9 CASSTYAGTGEFRTQYF
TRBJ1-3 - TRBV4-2 CASRETGSSGNTIYF
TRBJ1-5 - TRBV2 CASSNYRDDQPQHF
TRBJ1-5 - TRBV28 CASSPTGQGILGNQPQHF
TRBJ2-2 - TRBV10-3 CAISEARLAGVDGELFF
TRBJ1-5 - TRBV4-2 CASSQEGTGSNQPQHF
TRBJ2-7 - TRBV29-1 CSVEDRGIEQYF
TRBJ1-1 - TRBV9 CASSVEHRGVTEAFF
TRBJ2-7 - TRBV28 CASSLEGSISYEQYF
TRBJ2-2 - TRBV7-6 CASSPHLAGATGELFF
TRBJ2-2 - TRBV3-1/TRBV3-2 CASSQGTSTNTGELFF
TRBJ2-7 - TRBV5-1 CASSLAFGTGSSYEQYF
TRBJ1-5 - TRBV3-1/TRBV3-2 CASSQGSGQSNQPQHF
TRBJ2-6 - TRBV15 CATSRGGQGWANVLTF
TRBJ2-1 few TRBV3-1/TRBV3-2 CASSQTSYSYNEQFF
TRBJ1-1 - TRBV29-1 CSELRQGNTEAFF
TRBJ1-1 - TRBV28 CASSFVPVDTEAFF
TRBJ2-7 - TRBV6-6 CASSSLAGVRDEQYF
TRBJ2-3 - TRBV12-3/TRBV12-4 CASSRTDTQYF
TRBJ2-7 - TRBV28 CASSSVEGSDTNEQYF
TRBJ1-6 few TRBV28 CASSLGGNSPLHF
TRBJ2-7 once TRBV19 CASSIGTSAVYEQYF
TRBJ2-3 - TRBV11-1 CASSLAGTSGRRDTQYF
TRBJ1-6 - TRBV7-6 CASSRTGRDSPLHF
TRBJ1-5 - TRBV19 CASSKRTGGSTGNQPQHF
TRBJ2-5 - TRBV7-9 CASSSWTGGETQYF